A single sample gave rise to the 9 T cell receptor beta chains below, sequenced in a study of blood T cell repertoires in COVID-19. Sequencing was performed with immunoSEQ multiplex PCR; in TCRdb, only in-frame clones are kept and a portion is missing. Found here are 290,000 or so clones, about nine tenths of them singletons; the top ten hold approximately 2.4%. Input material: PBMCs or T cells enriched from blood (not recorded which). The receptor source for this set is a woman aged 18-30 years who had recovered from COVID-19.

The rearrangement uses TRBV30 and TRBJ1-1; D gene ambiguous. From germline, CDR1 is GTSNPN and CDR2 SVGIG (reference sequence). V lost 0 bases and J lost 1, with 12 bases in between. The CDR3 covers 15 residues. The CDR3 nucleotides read TGTGCCTGGAGTGTCCCGCAGGCGACGAACACTGAAGCTTTCTTT. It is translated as CAWSVPQATNTEAFF.

Here the CDR3 reads CASSLAIWGLLYTEAFF. The CDR3 bases are TGTGCCAGCAGCTTAGCGATATGGGGGCTATTGTACACTGAAGCTTTCTTT. The chain joins TRBV7-9 to TRBJ1-1; D is perhaps TRBD1 (6 bases). The CDR3 runs to 17 residues. Trimming shortened V by 0 bases and J by 3 bases, and 17 bases separated the two germline ends. CDR1 and CDR2 (germline): SEHNR, FQNEAQ (reference sequence). Combining the CDR3 with reference TRBV7-9 and TRBJ1-1 gives the whole variable domain DTGVSQNPRHKITKRGQNVTFRCDPISEHNRLYWYRQTLGQGPEFLTYFQNEAQLEKSRLLSDRFSAERPKGSFSTLEIQRTEQGDSAMYLCASSLAIWGLLYTEAFFGQGTRLTVV.

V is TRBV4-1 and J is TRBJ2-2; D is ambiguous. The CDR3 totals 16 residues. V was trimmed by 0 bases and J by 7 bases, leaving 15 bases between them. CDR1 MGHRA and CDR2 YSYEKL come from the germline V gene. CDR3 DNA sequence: TGCGCCAGCAGCCAAGATGGGTATGGTACGGGCGGGGAGCTGTTTTTT. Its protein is CASSQDGYGTGGELFF.

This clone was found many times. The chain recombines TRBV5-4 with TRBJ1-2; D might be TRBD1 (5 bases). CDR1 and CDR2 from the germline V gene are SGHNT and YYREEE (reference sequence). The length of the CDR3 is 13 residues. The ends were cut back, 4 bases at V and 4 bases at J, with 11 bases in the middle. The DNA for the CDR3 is TGTGCCAGCAGCATGGACAACCGCTATGGCTACACCTTC. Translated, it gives CASSMDNRYGYTF.

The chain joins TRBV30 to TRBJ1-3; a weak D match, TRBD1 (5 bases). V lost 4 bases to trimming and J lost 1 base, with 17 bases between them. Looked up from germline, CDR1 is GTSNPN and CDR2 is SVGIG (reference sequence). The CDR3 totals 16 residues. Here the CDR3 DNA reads TGTGCCTGGACCACTTTACTCCAGGGTTCTGGAAACACCATATATTTT. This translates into CAWTTLLQGSGNTIYF.

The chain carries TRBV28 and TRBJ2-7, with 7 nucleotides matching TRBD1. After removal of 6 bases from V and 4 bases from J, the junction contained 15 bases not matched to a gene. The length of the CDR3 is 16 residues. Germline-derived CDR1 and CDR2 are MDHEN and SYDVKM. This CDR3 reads CASSISTGISGYEQYF. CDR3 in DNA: TGTGCCAGCAGCATATCGACAGGGATTTCCGGGTACGAGCAGTACTTC.

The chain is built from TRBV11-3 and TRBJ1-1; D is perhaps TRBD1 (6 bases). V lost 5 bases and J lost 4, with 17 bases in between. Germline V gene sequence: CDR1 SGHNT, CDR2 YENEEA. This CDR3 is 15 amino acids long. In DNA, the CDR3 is TGTGCCAGCAGCCAGAATGGGGGCACCGCCACTGAAGCTTTCTTT. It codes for CASSQNGGTATEAFF.

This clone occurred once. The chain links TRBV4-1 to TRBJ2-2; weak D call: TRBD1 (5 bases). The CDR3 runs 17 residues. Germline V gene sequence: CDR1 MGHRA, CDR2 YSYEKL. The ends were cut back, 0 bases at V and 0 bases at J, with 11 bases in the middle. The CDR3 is CASSQDSRATNTGELFF. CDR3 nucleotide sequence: TGCGCCAGCAGCCAAGATTCCAGGGCTACGAACACCGGGGAGCTGTTTTTT.

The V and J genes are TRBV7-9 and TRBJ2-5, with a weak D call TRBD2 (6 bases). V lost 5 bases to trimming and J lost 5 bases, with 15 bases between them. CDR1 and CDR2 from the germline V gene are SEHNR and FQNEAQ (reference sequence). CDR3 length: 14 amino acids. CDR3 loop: CASSPGGPAETQYF. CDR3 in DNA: TGTGCCAGCAGCCCAGGAGGGCCGGCGGAGACCCAGTACTTC.